Each of the 19 T cell receptor beta chains below was sequenced from the same sample in a study of lymphopenia after photon versus proton radiotherapy. TCRdb keeps only in-frame clones here, not all; method: immunoSEQ multiplex PCR. In the table there are 60,000 to 75,000 clones, about 86% of which are singletons. The specimen comprised peripheral blood, sampled from a patient treated with photon-based radiotherapy. These receptors were collected from a middle-aged man with gastric cancer.

V is TRBV5-1 and J is TRBJ1-4; D ambiguous. This CDR3 contains 13 residues. V gave up 0 bases and J gave up 10 bases, with 10 bases separating them. Germline assignment: CDR1 SGHRS and CDR2 YFSETQ. The CDR3 DNA is TGCGCCAGCAGCTTGGGTGGGGAAGGAAAACTGTTTTTT. It specifies CASSLGGEGKLFF.

This clone was detected once. The V and J genes are TRBV7-3 and TRBJ2-6; D is unclear. The V end was cut by 4 bases, the J end by 0 bases, with 1 base between. The length of the CDR3 is 13 residues. Germline values: CDR1 SGHTA, CDR2 FQGTGA. CDR3 nucleotide sequence: TGTGCCAGCAGCTCCTCTGGGGCCAACGTCCTGACTTTC. It yields the protein CASSSSGANVLTF.

The chain employs TRBV13 and TRBJ2-3; 9 nucleotides match TRBD2. The germline gives CDR1 PRHDT, CDR2 FYEKMQ (reference sequence). V was pared by 1 base and J by 0 bases, with 5 bases of the junction left unmatched. This CDR3 is built from 17 residues. CDR3 sequence reads: CASSLVFLAGSTDTQYF. The DNA of the CDR3 is TGTGCCAGCAGCTTAGTATTCCTAGCGGGGAGCACAGATACGCAGTATTTT.

The chain uses TRBV2 and TRBJ2-5, with unresolved D. Germline V CDR1 and CDR2: SNHLY, FYNNEI. V dropped 1 base and J dropped 4 bases, with 4 bases sitting between them. This CDR3 contains 12 residues. DNA of the CDR3: TGTGCCAGCAGTGAAGTGGGAGAGACCCAGTACTTC. This codes for CASSEVGETQYF.

This chain links TRBV9 with TRBJ2-3, with a possible D match to TRBD2 (5 bases). Per the germline V gene, CDR1 is SGDLS and CDR2 is YYNGEE. This CDR3 comprises 13 residues. V was shortened by 4 bases and J by 5 bases, with 11 bases between the two germline ends. CDR3 nucleotide sequence: TGTGCCAGCAGCACCGGGGTCCTAGATACGCAGTATTTT. Translated, it gives CASSTGVLDTQYF.

The count of this clone is one. The chain couples TRBV6-6 to TRBJ2-1; D is possibly TRBD1 or TRBD2 (5 bases each). Per germline, CDR1 MNHNY and CDR2 SVGAGI (reference sequence). V lost 7 bases, J lost 9 bases, and 13 bases lay in between. The CDR3 is 12 amino acids. CDR3 coding DNA: TGTGCCAGCACCCATGGGGGAGCTGAGCAGTTCTTC. Translation gives CASTHGGAEQFF.

This sequence joins TRBV10-3 and TRBJ2-7; 7 positions agree with TRBD1. CDR1 is ENHRY and CDR2 is SYGVKD in the germline V gene. J gave up 0 bases and V 2 bases, and 16 bases lay outside the gene matches. There are 19 residues in the CDR3. The CDR3 bases are TGTGCCATCAGTGAGCCGCGTGGACCCACAGGGGCCGACTCCTACGAGCAGTACTTC. Protein sequence: CAISEPRGPTGADSYEQYF.

The rearrangement joins TRBV18 to TRBJ2-1; the match to TRBD2 covers 12 bases. V dropped 3 bases and J dropped 8; count of bases not matched to a gene: 2. This CDR3 has 14 residues. Per the germline V gene, CDR1 is KGHSH and CDR2 is LQKENI. The CDR3 region is CASSPTSGGDEQFF. CDR3 bases: TGTGCCAGCTCACCGACTAGCGGGGGAGATGAGCAGTTCTTC.

V usage is TRBV6-6 and J usage is TRBJ1-1; D is uncertain. There are 13 residues in the CDR3. V gave up 8 bases and J gave up 1 base, with 11 bases separating them. The germline CDR1 and CDR2 sequences are MNHNY and SVGAGI (reference sequence). The CDR3 reads CASGPGRNTEAFF. As DNA, the CDR3 is TGTGCCAGCGGACCGGGCCGGAACACTGAAGCTTTCTTT.

V gene TRBV2 combines with J gene TRBJ1-4, with a possible D match to TRBD1 (5 bases). Germline V gene sequence: CDR1 SNHLY, CDR2 FYNNEI. V gave up 7 bases and J gave up 0 bases, with 15 bases separating them. The CDR3 totals 16 residues. CDR3 DNA sequence: TGTGCCAGCAAGCGGGGGTCATCGGCAACTAATGAAAAACTGTTTTTT. Its translation: CASKRGSSATNEKLFF.

This clone came up once. This chain joins TRBV5-1 and TRBJ2-5; unclear D gene. The CDR3 consists of 15 residues. The germline CDR1 and CDR2 sequences are SGHRS and YFSETQ. Trimming pared 4 bases from V and 4 bases from J, leaving 17 bases between. The CDR3 bases are TGCGCCAGCAGCCCAGGCACGGGCCCGAGAGAGACCCAGTACTTC. It is translated as CASSPGTGPRETQYF.

V gene TRBV9 combines with J gene TRBJ1-1; a possible D gene is TRBD1 (5 bases). This CDR3 is 17 amino acids long. V gave up 4 bases and J gave up 1 base, with 20 bases separating them. The germline V gene has CDR1 SGDLS and CDR2 YYNGEE. The CDR3 loop is CASSPPLGAVKNTEAFF. CDR3 nucleotide sequence: TGTGCCAGCAGCCCCCCCCTAGGGGCCGTAAAGAACACTGAAGCTTTCTTT.

V usage is TRBV15 and J usage is TRBJ1-4; tentatively, D is TRBD1 (6 bases). Germline V gives CDR1 LNHNV, CDR2 YYDKDF (reference sequence). V dropped 3 bases and J dropped 2 bases, with 19 bases sitting between them. The CDR3 covers 18 residues. The CDR3 is CATSRTILTQGTNEKLFF. The CDR3 DNA is TGTGCCACCAGCAGGACAATCCTGACACAGGGCACTAATGAAAAACTGTTTTTT. Supplemented by reference TRBV15 and TRBJ1-4, the full variable domain reads DAMVIQNPRYQVTQFGKPVTLSCSQTLNHNVMYWYQQKSSQAPKLLFHYYDKDFNNEADTPDNFQSRRPNTSFCFLDIRSPGLGDTAMYLCATSRTILTQGTNEKLFFGSGTQLSVL.

The CDR3 bases are TGTGCCAGCAGAGAATTAAGCTCTGGAAACACCATATATTTT. It is translated as CASRELSSGNTIYF. The chain links TRBV6-1 to TRBJ1-3; D is undetermined. The CDR3 extends over 14 amino acids. Germline values: CDR1 MNHNS, CDR2 SASEGT. The ends were cut back, 6 bases at V and 0 bases at J, with 9 bases in the middle.

The chain joins TRBV7-8 to TRBJ2-5; weak D call: TRBD2 (5 bases). Germline V gene data show CDR1 as SGHVS and CDR2 as FQNEAQ. V lost 3 bases and J lost 4, with 9 bases in between. There are 13 residues in the CDR3. CDR3 region: CASSLRVGETQYF. The CDR3 DNA is TGTGCCAGCAGCTTGCGGGTCGGAGAGACCCAGTACTTC. Looking up the rest from reference TRBV7-8 and TRBJ2-5 gives the full variable domain: GAGVSQSPRYKVAKRGQDVALRCDPISGHVSLFWYQQALGQGPEFLTYFQNEAQLDKSGLPSDRFFAERPEGSVSTLKIQRTQQEDSAVYLCASSLRVGETQYFGPGTRLLVL.

The chain couples TRBV7-9 to TRBJ2-1; 11 bases are shared with TRBD2. Trimming took 5 bases from V and 4 from J; bases not matched to a gene: 4. The germline CDR1 and CDR2 sequences are SEHNR and FQNEAQ (reference sequence). The CDR3 spans 15 residues. CDR3 residues: CASSRSGGEYNEQFF. CDR3 DNA sequence: TGTGCCAGCAGCCGTAGCGGGGGGGAATACAATGAGCAGTTCTTC.

The chain links TRBV19 to TRBJ2-7; 10 nucleotides align to TRBD2. The CDR3 sequence is 16 residues long. Trimming cost V 2 bases and J 1 base; bases outside gene matches: 5. Germline CDR1 and CDR2: LNHDA and SQIVND (reference sequence). CDR3 loop: CASSILAGVKSYEQYF. DNA for the CDR3: TGTGCCAGTAGTATACTAGCGGGGGTGAAGTCCTACGAGCAGTACTTC.

The chain has TRBV27 and TRBJ2-6, with D uncertain. The V end was cut by 8 bases, the J end by 1 base, with 9 bases between. Germline CDR1 MNHEY, CDR2 SMNVEV (reference sequence). This CDR3 spans 14 amino acids. The CDR3 DNA follows: TGTGCCAGCGGAGTGCCGTCTGGGGCCAACGTCCTGACTTTC. The encoded protein is CASGVPSGANVLTF.

This clone was recorded only once. V gene TRBV6-1 combines with J gene TRBJ1-2, with TRBD1 matching over 9 bases. This CDR3 is 13 amino acids long. CDR1 and CDR2 from the germline V gene are MNHNS and SASEGT. J lost 8 bases, V lost 7 bases, and 8 bases had no gene match. As DNA, the CDR3 is TGTGCCAGCACCCGGGACAGGGTGAAGGGCTACACCTTC. As protein: CASTRDRVKGYTF.